Listed below are T cell receptor beta chains from one sample, sequenced in a study of control samples from healthy donors and cancer patients. The assay was immunoSEQ multiplex PCR, and TCRdb's table has in-frame clones only and misses some. The sample carries about 190,000 clones, around 93% recorded once. The source material was blood. The receptor source for this set is a man under 40 in good health. Each CDR3 is given with its conserved first and last residue. A D gene is named only where the DNA matches it firmly. The size of a clone is reported for some rows only, either as once, few or many, or as a class for expanded clones.

v_gene: TRBV11-2; d_gene: NA; abundance: NA; j_gene: TRBJ1-2; CDR3aa: CASSLDPSLNYGYTF; CDR3nt: TGTGCCAGCAGCTTAGATCCCTCCTTGAACTATGGCTACACCTTC
v_gene: TRBV5-1; d_gene: TRBD1; abundance: NA; j_gene: TRBJ1-4; CDR3aa: CASSSYPGTGGEKLFF; CDR3nt: TGCGCCAGCAGCTCCTACCCCGGGACAGGCGGGGAAAAACTGTTTTTT
v_gene: TRBV27; d_gene: TRBD2; abundance: NA; j_gene: TRBJ2-2; CDR3aa: CASSSGTSLYGELFF; CDR3nt: TGTGCCAGCAGTTCTGGGACTAGCTTATACGGGGAGCTGTTTTTT
v_gene: TRBV18; d_gene: TRBD1; abundance: NA; j_gene: TRBJ1-3; CDR3aa: CASSPRTGLAFAGNTIYF; CDR3nt: TGTGCCAGCTCACCGAGGACAGGGTTGGCTTTTGCTGGAAACACCATATATTTT
v_gene: TRBV5-4; d_gene: TRBD2; abundance: NA; j_gene: TRBJ2-3; CDR3aa: CASSPGGGPYTQYF; CDR3nt: TGTGCCAGCAGCCCGGGAGGAGGTCCCTATACGCAGTATTTT
v_gene: TRBV19; d_gene: NA; abundance: NA; j_gene: TRBJ1-5; CDR3aa: CASSTSNQPQHF; CDR3nt: TGTGCCAGTAGCACGTCCAATCAGCCCCAGCATTTT
v_gene: TRBV5-1; d_gene: TRBD2; abundance: NA; j_gene: TRBJ2-3; CDR3aa: CASSGSGGHTDTQYF; CDR3nt: TGCGCCAGCAGCGGGAGCGGGGGACACACAGATACGCAGTATTTT
v_gene: TRBV5-4; d_gene: NA; abundance: NA; j_gene: TRBJ1-6; CDR3aa: CASSLAGVSYNSPLHF; CDR3nt: TGTGCCAGCAGCTTGGCGGGGGTTTCCTATAATTCACCCCTCCACTTT
v_gene: TRBV28; d_gene: NA; abundance: NA; j_gene: TRBJ1-1; CDR3aa: CASGGGMNTEAFF; CDR3nt: TGTGCCAGCGGGGGGGGAATGAACACTGAAGCTTTCTTT
v_gene: TRBV9; d_gene: TRBD1; abundance: NA; j_gene: TRBJ1-3; CDR3aa: CASSADRGGLSGNTIYF; CDR3nt: TGTGCCAGCAGCGCCGACAGGGGGGGGCTCTCTGGAAACACCATATATTTT
v_gene: TRBV5-1; d_gene: NA; abundance: NA; j_gene: TRBJ1-3; CDR3aa: CASSLAEGNSGNTIYF; CDR3nt: TGCGCCAGCAGCTTGGCCGAAGGGAACTCTGGAAACACCATATATTTT
v_gene: TRBV27; d_gene: TRBD2; abundance: NA; j_gene: TRBJ2-7; CDR3aa: CASSFSQRQREEQYF; CDR3nt: TGTGCCAGCAGTTTTTCCCAGCGCCAGCGGGAAGAGCAGTACTTC
v_gene: TRBV12-5; d_gene: NA; abundance: once; j_gene: TRBJ2-7; CDR3aa: CASGDLSWYEQYF; CDR3nt: TGTGCTAGTGGTGACCTAAGTTGGTACGAGCAGTACTTC
v_gene: TRBV6-5; d_gene: NA; abundance: NA; j_gene: TRBJ1-3; CDR3aa: CASYAADSGNTIYF; CDR3nt: TGCGCCAGTTACGCAGCGGACTCTGGAAACACCATATATTTT
v_gene: TRBV6-5; d_gene: NA; abundance: NA; j_gene: TRBJ1-1; CDR3aa: CASREIMNTEAFF; CDR3nt: TGTGCCAGCAGGGAGATCATGAACACTGAAGCTTTCTTT
v_gene: TRBV19; d_gene: NA; abundance: NA; j_gene: TRBJ2-7; CDR3aa: CASSIGATSDEQYF; CDR3nt: TGTGCCAGTAGTATAGGGGCTACGTCTGACGAGCAGTACTTC
v_gene: TRBV12-3/TRBV12-4; d_gene: NA; abundance: NA; j_gene: TRBJ2-7; CDR3aa: CASSQGLSYEQYF; CDR3nt: TGTGCCAGCAGTCAGGGACTTTCCTACGAGCAGTACTTC
v_gene: TRBV25-1; d_gene: NA; abundance: NA; j_gene: TRBJ1-5; CDR3aa: CASSEAGGQQPQHF; CDR3nt: TGTGCCAGCAGTGAAGCTGGGGGCCAGCAGCCCCAGCATTTT
v_gene: TRBV19; d_gene: NA; abundance: NA; j_gene: TRBJ1-2; CDR3aa: CASSISAGGYGYTF; CDR3nt: TGTGCCAGTAGTATTTCCGCAGGCGGCTATGGCTACACCTTC
v_gene: TRBV3-1/TRBV3-2; d_gene: NA; abundance: NA; j_gene: TRBJ2-3; CDR3aa: CASSQGRTDTQYF; CDR3nt: TGTGCCAGCAGCCAAGGTCGAACAGATACGCAGTATTTT
v_gene: TRBV6-5; d_gene: TRBD1; abundance: NA; j_gene: TRBJ2-7; CDR3aa: CASSYFRTGYEQYF; CDR3nt: TGTGCCAGCAGTTACTTCAGGACAGGGTACGAGCAGTACTTC
v_gene: TRBV6-2/TRBV6-3; d_gene: NA; abundance: NA; j_gene: TRBJ1-2; CDR3aa: CASSYWGSGYTF; CDR3nt: TGTGCCAGCAGTTACTGGGGGTCCGGCTACACCTTC